The 18 T cell receptor beta chains below all came from one sample that was sequenced in a study of early T cells in non-severe SARS-CoV-2 infection. Each CDR3 protein is one row after TCRdb ran MiXCR on the 5' RACE reads. This sample carries roughly 69,000 distinct CDR3 sequences, about 10% of them seen once, and the ten largest clones take around 15%. The starting material was whole blood, obtained at baseline. These receptors came from an adult who was a healthcare worker with PCR-confirmed SARS-CoV-2 infection or an uninfected control (not recorded which).

This clonotype has a handful of counts. The chain combines TRBV6-2 or TRBV6-3 with TRBJ2-2; no definite D call. The CDR3 length is 15 residues. Germline V lookup: CDR1 MNHEY, CDR2 SVGEGT. Trimming left V 3 bases short and J 0 bases short, with 8 bases between. For the CDR3, the DNA is TGTGCCAGCAGTTATACCTACGCGAACACCGGGGAGCTGTTTTTT. Translated: CASSYTYANTGELFF.

This clonotype was picked up many times. V is TRBV19 and J is TRBJ1-2; TRBD1 agrees at 7 bases. CDR3 length: 12 residues. The ends lost 9 bases at V and 8 bases at J; junction bases unmatched: 9. CDR1 and CDR2 (germline): LNHDA, SQIVND (reference sequence). The CDR3 DNA follows: TGTGCCAGCAACAGGGGAGCGGAGGGCTACACCTTC. This translates into CASNRGAEGYTF.

This clonotype was counted between two and nine times. This chain links TRBV5-1 with TRBJ2-1, with no clear D. This CDR3 contains 13 residues. Per the germline V gene, CDR1 is SGHRS and CDR2 is YFSETQ. Between the trimmed V and J ends, which lost 1 base and 8 bases, there was a span of 10 bases. The CDR3 DNA is TGCGCCAGCAGCTTGTCCCTAGGATATGAGCAGTTCTTC. It encodes CASSLSLGYEQFF.

The J gene is TRBJ1-6, the V gene TRBV7-2; D is possibly TRBD1 (6 bases). Germline assignment: CDR1 SGHTA and CDR2 FQGNSA. The CDR3 length is 13 residues. Trimming shortened V by 1 base and J by 10 bases, and 8 bases separated the two germline ends. DNA of the CDR3: TGTGCCAGCAGCTTAGAACAGGGATCACCCCTCCACTTT. It translates to CASSLEQGSPLHF.

This clonotype was seen at least ten times. This rearrangement joins TRBV29-1 to TRBJ1-3; 8 bases agree with TRBD1. With 6 bases clipped from V and 0 bases from J, the junction kept 7 bases outside the gene matches. This CDR3 region has 15 residues. In germline, CDR1 is SQVTM, CDR2 ANQGSEA. This chain's CDR3 is CSVTGAPPSGNTIYF. The CDR3 nucleotides read TGCAGCGTGACAGGGGCTCCTCCCTCTGGAAACACCATATATTTT.

This chain uses TRBV12-3 or TRBV12-4 with TRBJ2-1; TRBD2 aligns across 8 bases. The CDR3 is 12 residues long. Trimming at V came to 6 bases and at J to 10 bases, leaving 5 bases not matched to a gene. CDR3 protein: CASRLLAAEQFF. The CDR3 region has the DNA TGTGCCAGCAGGCTACTAGCGGCAGAGCAGTTCTTC.

This clonotype was counted ten times or more. The rearrangement joins TRBV6-1 to TRBJ1-5; D perhaps matches TRBD1 (5 bases). The CDR3 is 17 amino acids. V lost 1 base to trimming and J lost 0 bases, with 13 bases between them. The V gene's germline CDR1 is MNHNS and CDR2 SASEGT. Here the CDR3 reads CASSEVRDHYSNQPQHF. In DNA, the CDR3 is TGTGCCAGCAGTGAAGTCCGGGACCACTATAGCAATCAGCCCCAGCATTTT.

This chain joins TRBV25-1 and TRBJ2-3; TRBD1 agrees at 8 bases. After removal of 0 bases from V and 5 bases from J, the junction contained 7 bases not matched to a gene. The CDR3 loop spans 16 amino acids. Germline V lookup: CDR1 MGHDK, CDR2 SYGVNS. CDR3 sequence: CASSEYRTGSRDTQYF. The CDR3, as DNA: TGTGCCAGCAGTGAATACCGGACAGGGAGTCGAGATACGCAGTATTTT.

This clonotype was detected many times. The CDR3 DNA reads as TGTGCCATCAGTCGACAGCCAGAAGAGACCCAGTACTTC. Translated, it gives CAISRQPEETQYF. This chain uses TRBV10-3 with TRBJ2-5; D is possibly TRBD1 (5 bases). This CDR3 is 13 amino acids long. Trimming left V 5 bases short and J 3 bases short, with 10 bases between. The germline gives CDR1 ENHRY, CDR2 SYGVKD.

This clonotype was counted ten times or more. Here the CDR3 reads CAISRGVEYEQYF. The CDR3 bases are TGTGCCATCTCCCGAGGGGTCGAATACGAGCAGTACTTC. V usage is TRBV5-4 and J usage is TRBJ2-7; possibly TRBD1 or TRBD2 for D (5 bases each). Germline V lookup: CDR1 SGHNT, CDR2 YYREEE (reference sequence). The CDR3 extends over 13 amino acids. With 9 bases removed from V and 4 bases from J, the gap between germline ends came to 17 bases.

This clonotype appeared many times. The V gene is TRBV7-9, the J gene TRBJ2-7; D might be TRBD2 (5 bases). Trimming removed 3 bases from V and 4 bases from J, with 10 bases in between. CDR1 and CDR2 from the germline V gene are SEHNR and FQNEAQ (reference sequence). The CDR3 contains 13 residues. The CDR3 loop is CASSFMDSYEQYF. The CDR3 nucleotides are TGTGCCAGCAGCTTCATGGACTCTTACGAGCAGTACTTC.

The V call is TRBV7-9, the J call TRBJ1-4; perhaps TRBD1 as D (6 bases). Germline V gene sequence: CDR1 SEHNR, CDR2 FQNEAQ (reference sequence). The CDR3 sequence is 14 residues long. Deletions cut 4 bases from V and 7 bases from J, with 13 bases between. In nucleotides, the CDR3 is TGTGCCAGCAGCTACCTCCAGGGGAGTGAAAAACTGTTTTTT. It specifies CASSYLQGSEKLFF.

This clonotype has a count of ten or more. This chain joins TRBV4-1 and TRBJ1-2; D is undetermined. V was pared by 0 bases and J by 0 bases, with 8 bases between. In germline, CDR1 is MGHRA, CDR2 YSYEKL. The CDR3 spans 15 residues. CDR3 residues: CASSQDLGANYGYTF. CDR3 sequence (DNA): TGCGCCAGCAGCCAAGACCTGGGAGCTAACTATGGCTACACCTTC.

This clonotype came up many times. The chain employs TRBV18 and TRBJ1-2; possibly TRBD1 for D (5 bases). The CDR3 sequence is 14 residues long. The germline V and J ends were trimmed by 0 bases and 8 bases, with 13 bases remaining between them. Germline lookup yields CDR1 KGHSH and CDR2 LQKENI. For the CDR3, the DNA is TGTGCCAGCTCACCACCAACCAGGGCGCGGGGCTACACCTTC. This translates into CASSPPTRARGYTF.

This clonotype was observed a handful of times. V gene TRBV6-2 or TRBV6-3 combines with J gene TRBJ1-1; D not resolved. Trimming took off 0 bases at V and 5 bases at J, with 22 bases between the two ends. This CDR3 has 18 amino acids. Germline assignment: CDR1 MNHEY and CDR2 SVGEGT. CDR3 coding DNA: TGTGCCAGCAGTTACTCGACCGACACCCGGGAGGAGAGGACTGAAGCTTTCTTT. It translates to CASSYSTDTREERTEAFF.

This clonotype was seen repeatedly, ten times or more. The chain is built from TRBV7-9 and TRBJ2-1; weak D call: TRBD1 (5 bases). CDR3 size: 16 residues. Germline V gives CDR1 SEHNR, CDR2 FQNEAQ (reference sequence). V was pared by 1 base and J by 0 bases, with 10 bases between. For the CDR3, the DNA is TGTGCCAGCAGCTTAGGACAGTTCAGCTCCTACAATGAGCAGTTCTTC. As protein: CASSLGQFSSYNEQFF.

This clonotype was found many times. The V gene is TRBV27, the J gene TRBJ2-4, with unresolved D. Trimming left V 5 bases short and J 0 bases short, with 11 bases between. The CDR3 extends over 15 amino acids. The germline CDR1 and CDR2 sequences are MNHEY and SMNVEV (reference sequence). The CDR3 sequence: CASSPTYLAKNIQYF. CDR3 coding DNA: TGTGCCAGCAGTCCCACCTACCTAGCCAAAAACATTCAGTACTTC.

This clonotype turned up a few times. This chain links TRBV12-3 or TRBV12-4 with TRBJ1-2, with 9 bases aligning to TRBD1. CDR3 length equals 14 residues. After removal of 6 bases from V and 5 bases from J, the junction contained 7 bases not matched to a gene. The CDR3 loop is CASRKQGAYYGYTF. DNA of the CDR3: TGTGCCAGCAGAAAACAGGGGGCTTATTATGGCTACACCTTC.